Listed here are 20 T cell receptor beta chains from one sample, sequenced in a study of blood T cell repertoires in COVID-19. Produced via immunoSEQ multiplex PCR; TCRdb's table is partial and in-frame only. The table lists 350,000 to 400,000 clones, approximately 90% of them singletons. Sequenced input: PBMCs or T cells enriched from blood (not recorded which). The receptors come from a woman aged 40 to 49 who had been exposed to COVID-19.

The rearrangement joins TRBV29-1 to TRBJ1-1, with D maybe TRBD1 (6 bases). Germline lookup yields CDR1 SQVTM and CDR2 ANQGSEA. The CDR3 loop spans 12 amino acids. The V gene lost 4 bases and the J gene lost 4 bases, with 10 bases spanning the gap. CDR3 loop: CSVGARGTEAFF. CDR3 DNA sequence: TGCAGCGTTGGTGCCAGGGGCACTGAAGCTTTCTTT.

The rearrangement links TRBV7-9 to TRBJ2-7; no clear D. The germline gives CDR1 SEHNR, CDR2 FQNEAQ (reference sequence). The CDR3 loop spans 12 amino acids. Trimming removed 2 bases at V and 3 bases at J, with 5 bases between. The CDR3 sequence: CASSLQVYEQYF. The CDR3 region has the DNA TGTGCCAGCAGCTTACAGGTCTACGAGCAGTACTTC.

This chain uses TRBV30 with TRBJ2-1; 10 bases match TRBD2. J lost 9 bases, V lost 3 bases, and 11 bases had no gene match. CDR3 length equals 15 residues. CDR1 GTSNPN and CDR2 SVGIG come from the germline V gene (reference sequence). The CDR3 is CAWRRQGRTSGEQFF. DNA for the CDR3: TGTGCCTGGAGGCGACAGGGACGGACTAGCGGTGAGCAGTTCTTC.

The CDR3 sequence: CASSPTGVAEAFF. As DNA, the CDR3 is TGTGCCAGCAGCCCTACAGGGGTCGCTGAAGCTTTCTTT. The gene calls are TRBV12-3 or TRBV12-4 and TRBJ1-1; 7 positions agree with TRBD1. The CDR3 has 13 residues. V was clipped by 6 bases and J by 6 bases; unmatched bases: 7.

The rearrangement links TRBV19 to TRBJ2-7, with a weak D call TRBD1 (6 bases). V dropped 6 bases and J dropped 5 bases, with 17 bases sitting between them. The CDR3 runs to 14 residues. Germline V gene data show CDR1 as LNHDA and CDR2 as SQIVND (reference sequence). This CDR3 reads CASRATGLLNEQYF. The CDR3 DNA reads as TGTGCCAGTAGGGCCACAGGGTTGTTGAACGAGCAGTACTTC.

This clone was seen only a few times. The chain combines TRBV27 with TRBJ1-2; D is uncertain. Germline V gene data show CDR1 as MNHEY and CDR2 as SMNVEV (reference sequence). This CDR3 contains 13 residues. Trimming removed 2 bases from V and 2 bases from J, with 6 bases in between. CDR3 in amino acids: CASSLGRNYGYTF. Here the CDR3 DNA reads TGTGCCAGCAGTTTAGGCAGAAACTATGGCTACACCTTC.

The rearrangement uses TRBV9 and TRBJ1-3; possible D gene TRBD1, 5 bases. Germline CDR1 is SGDLS and CDR2 is YYNGEE. Trimming stripped 2 bases from V and 0 bases from J, with 15 bases between. CDR3 length equals 17 residues. Written as DNA, the CDR3 is TGTGCCAGCAGCGTCTCCCCGGGGACTCGCTCTGGAAACACCATATATTTT. Protein sequence: CASSVSPGTRSGNTIYF.

This chain connects TRBV4-1 to TRBJ1-4; D gene unclear. This CDR3 contains 17 residues. From germline, CDR1 is MGHRA and CDR2 YSYEKL. The V gene lost 0 bases and the J gene lost 0 bases, with 11 bases spanning the gap. The CDR3 is CASSQEQREATNEKLFF. DNA for the CDR3: TGCGCCAGCAGCCAAGAACAGAGAGAAGCAACTAATGAAAAACTGTTTTTT.

The rearrangement links TRBV5-1 to TRBJ1-1; 7 bases agree with TRBD1. The CDR3 is 15 residues long. Trimming took 3 bases from V and 1 from J; bases not matched to a gene: 6. The germline gives CDR1 SGHRS, CDR2 YFSETQ. CDR3 sequence: CASSWPGQPNTEAFF. The CDR3 DNA is TGCGCCAGCAGCTGGCCGGGACAGCCGAACACTGAAGCTTTCTTT.

The genes are TRBV11-2 and TRBJ2-5, with a tentative D call TRBD2 (7 bases). The length of the CDR3 is 16 residues. Germline values: CDR1 SGHAT, CDR2 FQNNGV. Trimming pared 2 bases from V and 1 base from J, leaving 14 bases between. CDR3 DNA sequence: TGTGCCAGCAGCTTATCAAAGGGGGGGATCCAAGAGACCCAGTACTTC. Its translation: CASSLSKGGIQETQYF.

The V call is TRBV15, the J call TRBJ1-1; D gene uncertain. This CDR3 spans 15 amino acids. Germline lookup yields CDR1 LNHNV and CDR2 YYDKDF (reference sequence). With 0 bases removed from V and 5 bases from J, the gap between germline ends came to 13 bases. The CDR3 here is CATSRDSPFTTEAFF. The CDR3 nucleotides are TGTGCCACCAGCAGAGATTCTCCCTTCACTACTGAAGCTTTCTTT.

The chain combines TRBV5-8 with TRBJ1-3; 10 positions match TRBD1. After removal of 0 bases from V and 0 bases from J, the junction contained 9 bases not matched to a gene. CDR1 is SGHTS and CDR2 is YDEGEE in the germline V gene. The CDR3 contains 19 residues. CDR3 residues: CASSLEGRGQGVSGNTIYF. As DNA, the CDR3 is TGTGCCAGCAGCTTGGAAGGCCGAGGACAGGGGGTCTCTGGAAACACCATATATTTT.

V and J are TRBV19 and TRBJ1-1; D perhaps matches TRBD1 (5 bases). Germline CDR1 reads LNHDA; CDR2 reads SQIVND (reference sequence). With 1 base removed from V and 1 base from J, the gap between germline ends came to 10 bases. The CDR3 has 15 amino acids. This CDR3 reads CASSIVAQANTEAFF. CDR3 nucleotide sequence: TGTGCCAGTAGTATAGTGGCACAGGCGAACACTGAAGCTTTCTTT.

This clone has only one observation. The chain uses TRBV5-1 and TRBJ1-4; TRBD1 agrees at 12 bases. Looked up from germline, CDR1 is SGHRS and CDR2 is YFSETQ. CDR3 size: 17 residues. Germline trimming cut 4 bases from V and 8 bases from J; bases unmatched to any gene: 12. The CDR3: CASSTGTGGGSAEKLFF. The CDR3 bases are TGCGCCAGCAGCACCGGGACAGGGGGCGGATCGGCAGAAAAACTGTTTTTT. The full variable domain, in which reference TRBV5-1 and TRBJ1-4 provide the parts outside the CDR3, is KAGVTQTPRYLIKTRGQQVTLSCSPISGHRSVSWYQQTPGQGLQFLFEYFSETQRNKGNFPGRFSGRQFSNSRSEMNVSTLELGDSALYLCASSTGTGGGSAEKLFFGSGTQLSVL.

This clone is a singleton in its sample. V gene TRBV5-6 combines with J gene TRBJ2-2; 7 bases align to TRBD1. V gave up 2 bases and J gave up 7 bases; unmatched junction bases: 5. Per germline, CDR1 SGHDT and CDR2 YYEEEE. This CDR3 comprises 14 residues. CDR3 in DNA: TGTGCCAGCAGCTTAGGCAGGGGGTTCGGGGAGCTGTTTTTT. Its translation: CASSLGRGFGELFF.

V gene TRBV7-9 combines with J gene TRBJ1-2; weak D call: TRBD1 (5 bases). The CDR3 loop spans 17 amino acids. CDR1 and CDR2 from the germline V gene are SEHNR and FQNEAQ (reference sequence). Trimming took off 4 bases at V and 3 bases at J, with 21 bases between the two ends. CDR3 protein: CASSSRSGKQYDYGYTF. The CDR3 nucleotides are TGTGCCAGCAGCTCGAGGTCAGGGAAACAGTATGACTATGGCTACACCTTC.

The chain combines TRBV9 with TRBJ2-7; D is uncertain. V was clipped by 0 bases and J by 2 bases, with 12 bases between them. Germline V gives CDR1 SGDLS, CDR2 YYNGEE. CDR3 length: 15 amino acids. The CDR3 DNA reads TGTGCCAGCAGCGTAGCTGGCGGCCTCACCTACGAGCAGTACTTC. Translated: CASSVAGGLTYEQYF. Combining the CDR3 with reference TRBV9 and TRBJ2-7 gives the whole variable domain DSGVTQTPKHLITATGQRVTLRCSPRSGDLSVYWYQQSLDQGLQFLIQYYNGEERAKGNILERFSAQQFPDLHSELNLSSLELGDSALYFCASSVAGGLTYEQYFGPGTRLTVT.

This clone was detected only once. This rearrangement joins TRBV7-2 to TRBJ1-3; 11 nucleotides agree with TRBD1. Trimming at V came to 4 bases and at J to 7 bases, leaving 9 bases not matched to a gene. From germline, CDR1 is SGHTA and CDR2 FQGNSA. CDR3 size: 16 residues. The CDR3 nucleotides read TGTGCCAGCAGCTGGACAGGGGGCAGTCTGGGGAACACCATATATTTT. Translation: CASSWTGGSLGNTIYF.

V and J are TRBV24-1 and TRBJ2-1; 7 bases are shared with TRBD2. From germline, CDR1 is KGHDR and CDR2 SFDVKD. J was trimmed by 4 bases and V by 5 bases; bases with no gene match: 4. The CDR3 has 14 residues. The CDR3 nucleotides are TGTGCCACCAGTGCTGGCGGGAGTTACAATGAGCAGTTCTTC. It encodes CATSAGGSYNEQFF.

V usage is TRBV5-4 and J usage is TRBJ1-4; D unclear. V was cut by 3 bases and J by 0 bases, with 12 bases left in between. Per germline, CDR1 SGHNT and CDR2 YYREEE (reference sequence). There are 16 residues in the CDR3. The CDR3 DNA sequence: TGTGCCAGCAGCTCATTTCCCCCCCCAACTAATGAAAAACTGTTTTTT. It translates to CASSSFPPPTNEKLFF.